Below, one T cell receptor (beta chain) is given with its context. Its specificity is not known. It may be a read error: a sequence one base away is much more abundant. This sample is part of a study of glioma-infiltrating T cells. Study results and caveats: Very few CDR3 sequences were shared between tissue and blood.

Germline CDR1 reads SQVTM; CDR2 reads ANQGSEA. V shed 6 bases and J shed 12 bases, with 14 bases lying between them. CDR3 length: 10 amino acids. The iRepertoire nested amplicon-rescue multiplex PCR amplified TCR alpha and beta CDR3s from RNA. For one-step reverse transcription and amplification, 100-400 ng of tissue mRNA or PBMC total RNA was used. TCRdb passed the multiplex PCR reads through MiXCR, listing each CDR3 protein once. The sample carries over 100,000 distinct CDR3 sequences, around a quarter recorded once. Sequenced: glioma tissue, nonneoplastic brain tissue, or PBMCs (not recorded which). The chain couples TRBV29-1 to TRBJ1-2, with D possibly being TRBD1 (5 bases). This TCR came from a human donor with low-grade glioma or glioblastoma, undergoing nonglioma brain surgery, or in good health (not recorded which). The CDR3 nucleotides read TGCAGCGTACAGGAGGTCCAAGACACCTTC. This gives the protein CSVQEVQDTF.